This record looks at one T cell receptor beta chain sequence and its context. Under the authors' procedure: Reference gene primers were amplified, and this amplification served to estimate nucleated cell counts. TCRdb keeps only in-frame clones here, not all; method: immunoSEQ multiplex PCR. V, J and clone size are taken as reported in that table, and D and trimming were inferred from the DNA itself. The sample has roughly 130,000 clones; about nine tenths are singletons. This entry comes from a study of blood T cell repertoires in COVID-19. Study at large: Acute-phase and convalescent COVID-19 samples originated in the United States, Italy and Spain. PBMCs, B-cell-depleted T cells, or T cells were the source of the cDNA or gDNA that made up the material.

Germline V gene sequence: CDR1 SGHTA, CDR2 FQGNSA. The CDR3 loop spans 17 amino acids. Trimming removed 4 bases from V and 0 bases from J, with 15 bases in between. Sample: peripheral blood. The V call is TRBV7-2, the J call TRBJ2-2; tentatively, D is TRBD2 (6 bases). The TCR comes from a man in his forties or fifties with active COVID-19. The CDR3 DNA sequence: TGTGCCAGCAGCTCGGGGACTCCCCTCCCGAACACCGGGGAGCTGTTTTTT. It specifies CASSSGTPLPNTGELFF.